What follows are 15 T cell receptor beta chains derived from one specimen sequenced in a study of identical twins. In TCRdb, the 5' RACE reads were re-called with MiXCR into one record per CDR3 protein. This sample has 1.5 million to 2 million distinct CDR3 sequences, with more than 30% found just once. The sequencing sample was made of cord blood. The receptors were sampled from a newborn girl in good health.

The J gene is TRBJ1-5, the V gene TRBV12-3 or TRBV12-4; D might be TRBD1 (6 bases). The length of the CDR3 is 14 residues. The ends were cut back, 6 bases at V and 3 bases at J, with 12 bases in the middle. The CDR3 DNA follows: TGTGCCAGCAGCTCAGGGGAGGCCAATCAGCCCCAGCATTTT. Its translation is CASSSGEANQPQHF.

This chain uses TRBV5-1 with TRBJ2-7, with a weak D call TRBD2 (5 bases). V was cut by 2 bases and J by 2 bases, with 11 bases left in between. Germline values: CDR1 SGHRS, CDR2 YFSETQ. CDR3 length: 14 residues. CDR3 nucleotide sequence: TGCGCCAGCAGCTTTCGAAGCGGACCCTACGAGCAGTACTTC. Protein product: CASSFRSGPYEQYF. The full variable domain, completed using reference TRBV5-1 and TRBJ2-7, is KAGVTQTPRYLIKTRGQQVTLSCSPISGHRSVSWYQQTPGQGLQFLFEYFSETQRNKGNFPGRFSGRQFSNSRSEMNVSTLELGDSALYLCASSFRSGPYEQYFGPGTRLTVT.

The rearrangement links TRBV12-3 or TRBV12-4 to TRBJ1-2; 7 nucleotides align to TRBD1. The CDR3 sequence is 15 residues long. Losses at the gene ends were 2 bases for V and 3 bases for J; bases not matched to a gene: 6. For the CDR3, the DNA is TGTGCCAGCAGTTTAAGGACAGGACGTCACTATGGCTACACCTTC. Encoded protein: CASSLRTGRHYGYTF.

The chain couples TRBV5-1 to TRBJ2-1; 13 nucleotides line up with TRBD2. The DNA end favors TRBJ2-7, so the J call may be wrong. Germline assignment: CDR1 SGHRS and CDR2 YFSETQ. This CDR3 spans 20 amino acids. The CDR3 sequence: CASSLPPFGLAGESYNEQYF. The CDR3, as DNA: TGCGCCAGCAGCTTGCCCCCTTTTGGACTAGCGGGAGAAAGCTACAATGAGCAGTACTTC.

This clonotype was observed a few times. The chain recombines TRBV6-5 with TRBJ2-3; 12 bases agree with TRBD2. In germline, CDR1 is MNHEY, CDR2 SVGAGI. V lost 6 bases, J lost 4 bases, and 5 bases stayed unmatched. The length of the CDR3 is 15 residues. CDR3 in amino acids: CASRPPSGRADTQYF. The CDR3 DNA is TGTGCCAGCAGACCCCCTAGCGGGAGGGCAGATACGCAGTATTTT.

There are many counts of this clonotype. The chain recombines TRBV28 with TRBJ2-7; D gene unclear. Germline V gene lookup returns CDR1 MDHEN and CDR2 SYDVKM. CDR3 size: 11 residues. V gave up 2 bases and J gave up 4 bases, with 3 bases separating them. The CDR3 DNA reads TGTGCCAGCAGTTTACGGTACGAGCAGTACTTC. This translates into CASSLRYEQYF.

The chain uses TRBV28 and TRBJ2-3; unclear D gene. V gave up 4 bases and J gave up 2 bases, with 16 bases separating them. Looked up from germline, CDR1 is MDHEN and CDR2 is SYDVKM. The CDR3 is made up of 16 amino acids. The CDR3, as DNA: TGTGCCAGCAGTTCGGCCTATCTAACTCCCACAGATACGCAGTATTTT. This encodes CASSSAYLTPTDTQYF.

This chain connects TRBV21-1 to TRBJ2-4; TRBD1, as called in the table, went unchecked against the DNA. TRBV21-1 is a documented pseudogene. The length of the CDR3 is 13 residues. CDR3 amino acids: CASSKWDSPVQYF. CDR3 coding DNA: TGTGCCAGCAGCAAATGGGACAGTCCCGTTCAGTACTTC.

This sequence joins TRBV28 and TRBJ1-2, with TRBD1 matching 8 bases. The germline V gene has CDR1 MDHEN and CDR2 SYDVKM. The CDR3 has 15 residues. V gave up 6 bases and J gave up 6 bases; unmatched junction bases: 12. The CDR3 bases are TGTGCCAGCAGCTTACCCGGACAGGGTATAGATGGCTACACCTTC. This sequence encodes CASSLPGQGIDGYTF.

In this sample, this clonotype turned up a few times. The chain couples TRBV5-1 to TRBJ1-1; TRBD1 matches 10 bases. The germline V gene encodes CDR1 SGHRS and CDR2 YFSETQ. This CDR3 has 13 residues. The V segment lost 4 bases and the J segment 6 bases; nucleotides outside the gene matches: 3. The CDR3 region is CASSRDRGPEAFF. As DNA, the CDR3 is TGCGCCAGCAGCCGGGACAGGGGACCTGAAGCTTTCTTT.

This clonotype showed up just a few times. This chain links TRBV4-1 with TRBJ1-5; D gene unclear. The CDR3 spans 14 residues. Germline V lookup: CDR1 MGHRA, CDR2 YSYEKL. The ends were cut back, 2 bases at V and 3 bases at J, with 8 bases in the middle. The CDR3 is CASSQRYFNQPQHF. As DNA, the CDR3 is TGCGCCAGCAGCCAAAGGTACTTCAATCAGCCCCAGCATTTT.

This chain joins TRBV4-1 and TRBJ1-1; 7 bases are a match to TRBD1. Germline V gene sequence: CDR1 MGHRA, CDR2 YSYEKL. This CDR3 spans 16 amino acids. The V gene end was trimmed by 3 bases and the J gene end by 4 bases; junction bases not matched to a gene: 11. CDR3 coding DNA: TGCGCCAGCAGCCACCCCAAACAGGGGTTCGGCACTGAAGCTTTCTTT. This gives the protein CASSHPKQGFGTEAFF.

The chain has TRBV11-2 and TRBJ1-6; possible D gene TRBD1, 5 bases. Germline V CDR1 and CDR2: SGHAT, FQNNGV. CDR3 size: 14 residues. V dropped 6 bases and J dropped 9 bases, with 15 bases sitting between them. CDR3 region: CASSENRGGSPLHF. The CDR3, as DNA: TGTGCCAGCAGTGAAAATCGGGGGGGTTCACCCCTCCACTTT.

This clonotype was counted a few times. The V call is TRBV7-9, the J call TRBJ2-1; 16 bases are a match to TRBD2. Germline CDR1 SEHNR, CDR2 FQNEAQ (reference sequence). V was pared by 5 bases and J by 2 bases, with 6 bases of the junction left unmatched. The CDR3 covers 18 residues. The CDR3 region is CASSPAGTSGGAYNEQFF. CDR3 coding DNA: TGTGCCAGCAGCCCCGCCGGGACTAGCGGGGGGGCCTACAATGAGCAGTTCTTC.

V is TRBV20-1 and J is TRBJ2-4; 8 nucleotides match TRBD1. Trimming at V came to 3 bases and at J to 0 bases, leaving 4 bases not matched to a gene. The CDR3 totals 15 residues. Germline CDR1 reads DFQATT; CDR2 reads SNEGSKA (reference sequence). The CDR3 loop reads CSASPRGLAKNIQYF. The CDR3 bases are TGCAGTGCTAGCCCCAGGGGGCTAGCCAAAAACATTCAGTACTTC.